Listed below are T cell receptor beta chains from one sample, sequenced in a study of cytomegalovirus exposure and HLA in healthy donors. TCRdb's table, derived via immunoSEQ multiplex PCR, lists solely in-frame clones and lacks some. The table has tens of thousands of clones, 90% to 95% seen once. The sequencing input was PBMCs. These receptors all come from a man aged 18-30 years in good health and CMV-seronegative. Both conserved end residues are part of each CDR3. D genes are given only for firm matches. Size is omitted from some rows. Given values are once, few, many or a class for expanded clones.

d_gene | j_gene | abundance | v_gene | CDR3aa | CDR3nt
NA | TRBJ2-3 | NA | TRBV4-2 | CASSPGIETDTQYF | TGTGCCAGCAGCCCAGGGATTGAGACAGATACGCAGTATTTT
NA | TRBJ1-2 | NA | TRBV2 | CASSITGTPLAANYGYTF | TGTGCCAGCAGTATCACCGGGACACCTCTAGCAGCTAACTATGGCTACACCTTC
NA | TRBJ2-5 | NA | TRBV6-5 | CASSWGGRETQYF | TGTGCCAGCAGTTGGGGGGGCCGAGAGACCCAGTACTTC
NA | TRBJ2-7 | NA | TRBV7-9 | CASSLDSSYEQYF | TGTGCCAGCAGCTTGGACAGTTCCTACGAGCAGTACTTC
TRBD2 | TRBJ2-7 | NA | TRBV14 | CASSPRAGPSYEQYF | TGTGCCAGCAGCCCTAGAGCGGGGCCCTCCTACGAGCAGTACTTC
TRBD1 | TRBJ2-5 | NA | TRBV6-1 | CASSEGGGADRGSFETQYF | TGTGCCAGCAGTGAAGGGGGGGGCGCGGACAGGGGTTCTTTTGAGACCCAGTACTTC
TRBD1 | TRBJ1-2 | NA | TRBV28 | CASSIPGGRGYGYTF | TGTGCCAGCAGCATCCCAGGGGGGCGCGGCTATGGCTACACCTTC
NA | TRBJ2-7 | NA | TRBV7-9 | CASTPPGAQAYEQYF | TGTGCCAGCACCCCTCCTGGAGCGCAAGCCTACGAGCAGTACTTC
TRBD1 | TRBJ1-4 | NA | TRBV27 | CASSLFAKFTGTGGEKLFF | TGTGCCAGCAGTTTATTTGCCAAATTTACCGGGACAGGGGGTGAAAAACTGTTTTTT
NA | TRBJ2-1 | NA | TRBV28 | CASRGIYNEQFF | TGTGCCAGCCGAGGAATCTACAATGAGCAGTTCTTC
TRBD2 | TRBJ2-7 | NA | TRBV19 | CASSIGGLAGAYEQYF | TGTGCCAGTAGTATAGGTGGTCTAGCGGGAGCCTACGAGCAGTACTTC
TRBD1 | TRBJ2-2 | NA | TRBV2 | CASSLRDRGPGELFF | TGTGCCAGCAGTCTCCGGGACAGGGGACCCGGGGAGCTGTTTTTT
TRBD2 | TRBJ2-3 | NA | TRBV27 | CASRQIGLAGNTDTQYF | TGTGCCAGCAGGCAAATTGGACTAGCGGGAAACACAGATACGCAGTATTTT
NA | TRBJ2-2 | NA | TRBV7-2 | CASSLGGSRTGELFF | TGTGCCAGCAGCTTAGGGGGCAGCAGAACCGGGGAGCTGTTTTTT
NA | TRBJ1-1 | NA | TRBV10-3 | CAISRDSNTEAFF | TGTGCCATCAGTAGGGACTCGAACACTGAAGCTTTCTTT
NA | TRBJ2-7 | NA | TRBV5-1 | CASSLPGQFLDEQYF | TGCGCCAGCAGCTTGCCCGGACAGTTCTTGGACGAGCAGTACTTC
NA | TRBJ1-1 | NA | TRBV28 | CASSSGENTEAFF | TGTGCCAGCAGTTCGGGGGAGAACACTGAAGCTTTCTTT
NA | TRBJ1-1 | NA | TRBV15 | CATSRELRASLWRGNTEAFF | TGTGCCACCAGCAGAGAATTAAGGGCTTCTCTATGGCGGGGAAACACTGAAGCTTTCTTT
TRBD1 | TRBJ2-3 | NA | TRBV6-6 | CASSLTGLLDTQYF | TGTGCCAGCAGCCTGACAGGGTTACTAGATACGCAGTATTTT
NA | TRBJ2-3 | NA | TRBV15 | CATSKNLAFGTDTQYF | TGTGCCACCAGCAAAAACCTAGCGTTTGGCACAGATACGCAGTATTTT
TRBD1 | TRBJ1-1 | NA | TRBV27 | CASSLMRGRTEAFF | TGTGCCAGCAGTTTAATGAGGGGGCGGACTGAAGCTTTCTTT
NA | TRBJ2-7 | NA | TRBV7-3 | CASSSAGTRAGEQYF | TGTGCCAGCAGCTCCGCAGGGACCAGGGCGGGGGAGCAGTACTTC
NA | TRBJ1-1 | NA | TRBV11-2 | CASPGVGGRPTEAFF | TGTGCCAGCCCGGGGGTCGGGGGGCGCCCCACTGAAGCTTTCTTT
TRBD1 | TRBJ2-7 | NA | TRBV28 | CASTLTDRVEYEQYF | TGTGCCAGCACCCTCACGGACAGGGTTGAATACGAGCAGTACTTC
TRBD2 | TRBJ2-1 | NA | TRBV7-2 | CASSPGTSWGGEQFF | TGTGCCAGCAGCCCAGGGACTAGCTGGGGGGGTGAGCAGTTCTTC
TRBD2 | TRBJ2-7 | once | TRBV14 | CASSHPHDGRDEQYF | TGTGCCAGCAGCCACCCTCACGACGGGAGGGACGAGCAGTACTTC
NA | TRBJ2-7 | NA | TRBV7-2 | CASSFIYEQYF | TGTGCCAGCAGCTTTATCTACGAGCAGTACTTC